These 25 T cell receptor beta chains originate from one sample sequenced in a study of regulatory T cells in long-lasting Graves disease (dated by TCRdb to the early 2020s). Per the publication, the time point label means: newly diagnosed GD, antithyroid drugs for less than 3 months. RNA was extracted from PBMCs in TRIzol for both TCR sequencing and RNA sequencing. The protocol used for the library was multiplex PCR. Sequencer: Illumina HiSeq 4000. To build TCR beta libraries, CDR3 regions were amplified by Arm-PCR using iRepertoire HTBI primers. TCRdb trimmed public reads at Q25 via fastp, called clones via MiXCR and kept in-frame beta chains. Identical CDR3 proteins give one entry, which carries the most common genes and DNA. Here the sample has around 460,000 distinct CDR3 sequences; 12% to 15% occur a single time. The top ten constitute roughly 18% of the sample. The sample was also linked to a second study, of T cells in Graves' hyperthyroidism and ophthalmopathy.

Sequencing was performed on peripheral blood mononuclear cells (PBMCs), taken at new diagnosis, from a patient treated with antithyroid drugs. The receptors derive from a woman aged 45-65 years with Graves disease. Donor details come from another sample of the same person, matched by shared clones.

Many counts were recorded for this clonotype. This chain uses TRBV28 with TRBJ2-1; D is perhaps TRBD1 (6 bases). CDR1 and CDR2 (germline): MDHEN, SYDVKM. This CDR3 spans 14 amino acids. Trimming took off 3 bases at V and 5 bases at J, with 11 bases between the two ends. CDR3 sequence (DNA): TGTGCCAGCAGTTTTGTTGGACAGAACAATGAGCAGTTCTTC. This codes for CASSFVGQNNEQFF.

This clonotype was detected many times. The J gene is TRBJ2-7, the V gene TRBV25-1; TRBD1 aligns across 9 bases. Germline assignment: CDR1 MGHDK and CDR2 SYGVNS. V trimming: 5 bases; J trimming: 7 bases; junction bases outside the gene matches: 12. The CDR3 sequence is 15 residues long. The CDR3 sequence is CASSKRGQGLGEQYF. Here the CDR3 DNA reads TGTGCCAGCAGTAAACGAGGACAGGGGTTAGGGGAGCAGTACTTC.

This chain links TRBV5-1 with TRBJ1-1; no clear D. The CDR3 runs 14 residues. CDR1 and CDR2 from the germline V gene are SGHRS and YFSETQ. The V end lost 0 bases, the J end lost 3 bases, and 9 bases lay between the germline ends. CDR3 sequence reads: CASSLGFMDTEAFF. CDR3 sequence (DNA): TGCGCCAGCAGCTTGGGATTTATGGACACTGAAGCTTTCTTT.

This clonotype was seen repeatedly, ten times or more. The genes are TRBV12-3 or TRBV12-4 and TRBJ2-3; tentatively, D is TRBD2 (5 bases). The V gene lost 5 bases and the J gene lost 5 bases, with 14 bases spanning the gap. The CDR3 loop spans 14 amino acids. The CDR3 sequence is CASSPRGPLDTQYF. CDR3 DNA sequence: TGTGCCAGCAGTCCTCGCGGGCCCTTAGATACGCAGTATTTT.

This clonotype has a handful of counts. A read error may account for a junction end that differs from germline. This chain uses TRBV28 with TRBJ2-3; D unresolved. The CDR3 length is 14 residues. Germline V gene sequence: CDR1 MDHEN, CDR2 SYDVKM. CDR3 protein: CASSFGGSTDTLYF. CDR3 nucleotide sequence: TGTGCCAGCAGTTTTGGCGGCAGCACAGATACGCTGTATTTT.

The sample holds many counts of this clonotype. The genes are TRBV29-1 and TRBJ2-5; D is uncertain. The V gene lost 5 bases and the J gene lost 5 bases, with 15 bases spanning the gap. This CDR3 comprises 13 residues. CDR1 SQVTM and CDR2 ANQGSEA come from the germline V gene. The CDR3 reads CSVRFTSVETQYF. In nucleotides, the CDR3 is TGCAGCGTTCGGTTTACGTCTGTGGAGACCCAGTACTTC. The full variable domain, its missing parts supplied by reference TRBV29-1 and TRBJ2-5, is SAVISQKPSRDICQRGTSLTIQCQVDSQVTMMFWYRQQPGQSLTLIATANQGSEATYESGFVIDKFPISRPNLTFSTLTVSNMSPEDSSIYLCSVRFTSVETQYFGPGTRLLVL.

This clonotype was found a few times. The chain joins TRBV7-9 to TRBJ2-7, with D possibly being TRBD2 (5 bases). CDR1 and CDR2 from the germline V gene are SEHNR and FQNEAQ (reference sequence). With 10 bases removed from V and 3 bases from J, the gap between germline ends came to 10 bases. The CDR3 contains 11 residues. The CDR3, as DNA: TGTGCCACCGGGGTTCTCTACGAGCAGTACTTC. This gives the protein CATGVLYEQYF.

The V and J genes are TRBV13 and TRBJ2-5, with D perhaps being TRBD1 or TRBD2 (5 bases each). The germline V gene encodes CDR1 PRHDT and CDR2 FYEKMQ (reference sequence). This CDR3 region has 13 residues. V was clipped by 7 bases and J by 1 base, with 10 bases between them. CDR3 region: CASTDGAQETQYF. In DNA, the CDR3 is TGTGCCAGCACCGACGGGGCCCAAGAGACCCAGTACTTC.

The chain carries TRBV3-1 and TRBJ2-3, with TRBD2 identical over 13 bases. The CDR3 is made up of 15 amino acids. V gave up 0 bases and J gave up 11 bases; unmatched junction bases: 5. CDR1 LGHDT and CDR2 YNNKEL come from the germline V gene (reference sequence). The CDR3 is CASSQEGTSGIGQYF. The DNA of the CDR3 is TGTGCCAGCAGCCAAGAAGGGACTAGCGGGATAGGGCAGTATTTT.

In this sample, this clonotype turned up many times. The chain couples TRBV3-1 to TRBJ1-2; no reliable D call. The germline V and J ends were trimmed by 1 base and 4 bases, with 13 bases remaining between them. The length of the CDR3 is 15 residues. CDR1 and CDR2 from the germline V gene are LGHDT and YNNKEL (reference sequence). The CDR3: CASSQAEGLGYGYTF. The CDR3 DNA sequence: TGTGCCAGCAGCCAAGCGGAGGGATTAGGCTATGGCTACACCTTC.

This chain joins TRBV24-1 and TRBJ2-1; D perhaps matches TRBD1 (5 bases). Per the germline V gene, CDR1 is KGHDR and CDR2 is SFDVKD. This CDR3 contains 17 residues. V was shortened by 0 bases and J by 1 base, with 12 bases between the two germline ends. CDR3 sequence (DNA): TGTGCCACCAGTGATTTGGGCACGCAGGGTTCCTACAATGAGCAGTTCTTC. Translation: CATSDLGTQGSYNEQFF.

CDR3 loop: CSAVDLGLNYEQYF. CDR3 DNA: TGCAGTGCCGTAGATTTGGGACTAAACTACGAGCAGTACTTC. V gene TRBV20-1 combines with J gene TRBJ2-7, with 7 bases aligning to TRBD2. Losses at the gene ends were 6 bases for V and 3 bases for J; bases not matched to a gene: 11. The length of the CDR3 is 14 residues. Germline-derived CDR1 and CDR2 are DFQATT and SNEGSKA (reference sequence).

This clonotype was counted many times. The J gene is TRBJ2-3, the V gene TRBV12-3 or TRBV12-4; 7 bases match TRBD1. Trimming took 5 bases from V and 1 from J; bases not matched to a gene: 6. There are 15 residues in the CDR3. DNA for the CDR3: TGTGCCAGCAGTGCGAACGGACAGGGCACAGATACGCAGTATTTT. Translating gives CASSANGQGTDTQYF.

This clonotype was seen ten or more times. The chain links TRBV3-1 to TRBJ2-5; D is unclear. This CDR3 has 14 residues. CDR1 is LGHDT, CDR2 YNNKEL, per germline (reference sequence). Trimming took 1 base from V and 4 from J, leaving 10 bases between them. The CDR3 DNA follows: TGTGCCAGCAGCCAAGTGGTGGGTCGAGAGACCCAGTACTTC. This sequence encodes CASSQVVGRETQYF.

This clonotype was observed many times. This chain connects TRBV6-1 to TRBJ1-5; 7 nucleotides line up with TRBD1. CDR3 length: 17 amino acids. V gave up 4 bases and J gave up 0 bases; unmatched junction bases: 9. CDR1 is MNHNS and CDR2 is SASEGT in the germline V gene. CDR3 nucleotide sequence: TGTGCCAGCAGTGGAAAAGAGGACAGGTATAGCAATCAGCCCCAGCATTTT. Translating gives CASSGKEDRYSNQPQHF.

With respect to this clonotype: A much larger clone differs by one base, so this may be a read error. CDR3 protein: CATSDPEGKLANTGELFF. The CDR3 nucleotides are TGTGCCACCAGTGATCCAGAGGGCAAGCTAGCGAACACCGGGGAGCTGTTTTTT. V and J are TRBV24-1 and TRBJ2-2; possibly TRBD2 for D (5 bases). The CDR3 has 18 residues. Germline CDR1 is KGHDR and CDR2 is SFDVKD. Trimming removed 3 bases at V and 0 bases at J, with 16 bases between.

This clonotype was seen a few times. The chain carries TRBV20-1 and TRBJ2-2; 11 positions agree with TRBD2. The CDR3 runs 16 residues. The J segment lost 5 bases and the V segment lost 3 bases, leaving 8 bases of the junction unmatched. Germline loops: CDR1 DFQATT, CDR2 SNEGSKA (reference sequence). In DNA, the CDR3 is TGCAGTGCTAGCGATCCCACTAGCGGGGGTACCGGGGAGCTGTTTTTT. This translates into CSASDPTSGGTGELFF.

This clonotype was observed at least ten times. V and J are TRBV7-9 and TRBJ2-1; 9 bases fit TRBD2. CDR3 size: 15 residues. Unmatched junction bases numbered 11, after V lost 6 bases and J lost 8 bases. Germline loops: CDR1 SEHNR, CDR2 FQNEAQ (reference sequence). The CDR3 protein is CASSSGGAGGYEQFF. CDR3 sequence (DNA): TGTGCCAGCAGTTCCGGAGGAGCGGGAGGTTATGAGCAGTTCTTC.

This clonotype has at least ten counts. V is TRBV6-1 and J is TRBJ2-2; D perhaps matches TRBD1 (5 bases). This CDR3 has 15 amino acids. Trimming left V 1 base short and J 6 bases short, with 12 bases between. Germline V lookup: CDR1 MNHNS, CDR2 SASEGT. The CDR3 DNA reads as TGTGCCAGCAGTGAAGGCCGGACATATCCCGGGGAGCTGTTTTTT. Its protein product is CASSEGRTYPGELFF.

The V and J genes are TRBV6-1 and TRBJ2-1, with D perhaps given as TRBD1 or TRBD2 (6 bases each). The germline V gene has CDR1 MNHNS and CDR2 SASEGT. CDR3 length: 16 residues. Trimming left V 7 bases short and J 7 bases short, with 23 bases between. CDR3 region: CASTPRGLTGGNEQFF. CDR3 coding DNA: TGTGCCAGCACCCCCAGGGGACTCACCGGTGGGAATGAGCAGTTCTTC.

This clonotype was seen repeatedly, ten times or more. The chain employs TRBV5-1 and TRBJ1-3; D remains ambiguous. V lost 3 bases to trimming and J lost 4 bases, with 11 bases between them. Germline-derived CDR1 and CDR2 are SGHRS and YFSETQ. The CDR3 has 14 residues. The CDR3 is CASSSNLGGNTIYF. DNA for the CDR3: TGCGCCAGCAGCTCGAATCTTGGGGGAAACACCATATATTTT. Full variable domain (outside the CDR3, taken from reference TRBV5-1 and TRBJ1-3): KAGVTQTPRYLIKTRGQQVTLSCSPISGHRSVSWYQQTPGQGLQFLFEYFSETQRNKGNFPGRFSGRQFSNSRSEMNVSTLELGDSALYLCASSSNLGGNTIYFGEGSWLTVV.

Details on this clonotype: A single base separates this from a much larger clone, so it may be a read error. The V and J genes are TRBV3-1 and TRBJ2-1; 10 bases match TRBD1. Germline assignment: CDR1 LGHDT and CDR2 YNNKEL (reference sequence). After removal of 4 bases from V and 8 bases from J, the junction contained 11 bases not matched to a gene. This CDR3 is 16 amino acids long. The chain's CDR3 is CASSRDTGTGDDEQFF. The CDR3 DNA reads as TGTGCCAGCAGCCGAGACACCGGGACAGGGGACGATGAGCAGTTCTTC.

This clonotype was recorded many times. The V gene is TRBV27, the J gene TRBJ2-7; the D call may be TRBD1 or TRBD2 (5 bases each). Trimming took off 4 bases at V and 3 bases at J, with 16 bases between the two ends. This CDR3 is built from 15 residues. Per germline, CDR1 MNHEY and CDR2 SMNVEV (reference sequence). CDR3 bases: TGTGCCAGCAGTTCGGGACCGTCTAGTATCTACGAGCAGTACTTC. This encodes CASSSGPSSIYEQYF.

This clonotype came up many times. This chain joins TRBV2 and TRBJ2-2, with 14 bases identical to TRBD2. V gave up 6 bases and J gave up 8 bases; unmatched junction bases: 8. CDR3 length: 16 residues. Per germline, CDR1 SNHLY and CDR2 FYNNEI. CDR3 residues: CASSELGLAGAGELFF. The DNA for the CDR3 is TGTGCCAGCAGCGAATTGGGACTAGCGGGAGCTGGGGAGCTGTTTTTT.

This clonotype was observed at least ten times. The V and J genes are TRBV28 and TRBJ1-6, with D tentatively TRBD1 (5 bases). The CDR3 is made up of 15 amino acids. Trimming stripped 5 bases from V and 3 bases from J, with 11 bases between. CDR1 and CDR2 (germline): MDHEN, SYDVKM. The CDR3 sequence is CASSGAGNYNSPLHF. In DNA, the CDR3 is TGTGCCAGCAGTGGGGCAGGGAACTATAATTCACCCCTCCACTTT.